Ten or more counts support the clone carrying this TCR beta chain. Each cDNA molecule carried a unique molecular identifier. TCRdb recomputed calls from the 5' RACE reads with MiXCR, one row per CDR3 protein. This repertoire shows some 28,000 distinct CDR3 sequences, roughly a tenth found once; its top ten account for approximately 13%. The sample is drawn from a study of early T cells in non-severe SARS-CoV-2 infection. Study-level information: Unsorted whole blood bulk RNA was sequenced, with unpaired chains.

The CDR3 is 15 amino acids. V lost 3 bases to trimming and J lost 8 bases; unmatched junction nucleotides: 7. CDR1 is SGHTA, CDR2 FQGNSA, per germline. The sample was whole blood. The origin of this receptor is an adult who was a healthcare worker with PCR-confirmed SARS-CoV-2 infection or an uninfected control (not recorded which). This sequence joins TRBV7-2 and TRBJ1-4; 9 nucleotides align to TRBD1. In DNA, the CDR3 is TGTGCCAGCAGCTTCCCACAGGGGGCGGGGGAAAAACTGTTTTTT. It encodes CASSFPQGAGEKLFF.